This T cell receptor beta chain was documented in a study of brain T cells in children with intractable seizures. V gave up 1 base and J gave up 6 bases, with 18 bases separating them. This CDR3 is 16 amino acids long. Germline V gives CDR1 SGHAT, CDR2 FQNNGV. Clones were sequenced by immunoSEQ multiplex PCR, and TCRdb holds only the in-frame ones, with some missing. The sample lists around 44,000 clones, roughly 90% occurring once. The J gene is TRBJ1-2, the V gene TRBV11-2, with D hard to call. Material: peripheral blood, obtained at surgery. This receptor was identified in a girl aged 2 to 9 with tuberous sclerosis and intractable seizures. The CDR3 nucleotides are TGTGCCAGCAGCTTAGTGTCTCGTTCAACTACGGATGGCTACACCTTC. Amino acid sequence: CASSLVSRSTTDGYTF. Full variable domain (remainder filled in from reference TRBV11-2 and TRBJ1-2): EAGVAQSPRYKIIEKRQSVAFWCNPISGHATLYWYQQILGQGPKLLIQFQNNGVVDDSQLPKDRFSAERLKGVDSTLKIQPAKLEDSAVYLCASSLVSRSTTDGYTFGSGTRLTVV.